This record looks at one T cell receptor (beta chain) sequence and its context. The antigen is undetermined. In germline, CDR1 is SGHAT, CDR2 FQNNGV. CDR3 length equals 15 residues. With 5 bases clipped from V and 4 bases from J, the junction kept 10 bases outside the gene matches. The sample originates from a study of T-cell memory formation after mild COVID-19. Study-level background: TCR clusters were largely donor specific. Broader study findings: For second-wave clones that peaked at day 37, SARS-CoV-2 specificity went unverified. Balance between CD4 and CD8 was seen in clones contracting day 15 to 85, and a CD4+ lean was seen in later expanders.

UMIs and sample barcodes were carried by the TCR alpha and TCR beta cDNA libraries that 5'RACE produced using constant-segment primers. MiXCR, run by TCRdb on the 5' RACE reads, gives a single entry per CDR3 protein. The sample has around 450,000 distinct CDR3 sequences; 20% are singletons. Input material: PBMCs or a T cell subset sorted from them (not recorded which). The sequence was obtained from an adult woman who had mild COVID-19 (a few samples of this study predate the infection). Cell type and time point are not known. The chain uses TRBV11-2 and TRBJ2-7; 8 bases map to TRBD2. CDR3 DNA: TGTGCCAGCAGCCTCTCGGATGCGGGGGGATACGAGCAGTACTTC. Translated: CASSLSDAGGYEQYF.